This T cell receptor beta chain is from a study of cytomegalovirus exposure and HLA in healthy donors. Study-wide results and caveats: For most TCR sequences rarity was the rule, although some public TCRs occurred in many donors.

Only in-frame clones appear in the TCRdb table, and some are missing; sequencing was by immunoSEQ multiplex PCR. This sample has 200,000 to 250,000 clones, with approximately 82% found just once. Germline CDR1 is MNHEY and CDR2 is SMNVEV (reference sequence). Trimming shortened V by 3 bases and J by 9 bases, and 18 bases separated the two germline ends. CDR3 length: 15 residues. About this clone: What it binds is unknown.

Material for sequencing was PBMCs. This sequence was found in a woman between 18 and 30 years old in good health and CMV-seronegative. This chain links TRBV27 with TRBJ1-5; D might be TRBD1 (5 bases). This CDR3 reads CASSFPGPQSRPQHF. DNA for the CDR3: TGTGCCAGCAGTTTCCCGGGACCGCAAAGTCGGCCCCAGCATTTT.